This T cell receptor (beta chain) derives from a study of T cells after yellow fever vaccination. TCRdb itself ran the 5' RACE reads through MiXCR, one entry per CDR3 protein. The table includes approximately 550,000 distinct CDR3 sequences, about a fifth detected once. CDR1 SGHRS and CDR2 YFSETQ come from the germline V gene. The V gene lost 0 bases and the J gene lost 3 bases, with 13 bases spanning the gap. CDR3 size: 15 residues. The table lists this clonotype with a few counts. This specimen was PBMCs, taken 15 days after the yellow fever booster vaccination. The clonotype originates from a young man who received the YFV17D yellow fever vaccine. This rearrangement joins TRBV5-1 to TRBJ2-7; D may be TRBD1 or TRBD2 (5 bases each). This CDR3 is CASSLAGQLFYEQYF. CDR3 in DNA: TGCGCCAGCAGCTTGGCGGGGCAGTTATTCTACGAGCAGTACTTC.